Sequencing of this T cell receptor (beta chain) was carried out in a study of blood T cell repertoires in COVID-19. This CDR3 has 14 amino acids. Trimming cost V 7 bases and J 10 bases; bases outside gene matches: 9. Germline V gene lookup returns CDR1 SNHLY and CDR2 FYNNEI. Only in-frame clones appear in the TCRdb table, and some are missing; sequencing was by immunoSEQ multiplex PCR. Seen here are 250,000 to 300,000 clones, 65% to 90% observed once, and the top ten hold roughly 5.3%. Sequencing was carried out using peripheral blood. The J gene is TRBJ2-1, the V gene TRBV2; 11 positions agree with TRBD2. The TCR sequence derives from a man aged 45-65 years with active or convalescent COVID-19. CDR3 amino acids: CASIPGLAVGEQFF. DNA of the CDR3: TGTGCCAGCATTCCGGGACTAGCGGTCGGAGAGCAGTTCTTC.